Sequencing of this TCR beta chain was carried out in a study of low-dose radiotherapy and immunotherapy resistance in tumors. About the study: Alpha- and beta-chain coverage of first-strand cDNA came from TRAV- and TRBV-specific primers.

Time point in this sample: after trial treatment. Documented treatment: LDRT plus nivolumab, ipilimumab, low-dose cyclophosphamide and aspirin (RACIN trial). Every donor's regimen consisted of nivolumab, ipilimumab, aspirin, low-dose cyclophosphamide and low-dose radiotherapy. The length of the CDR3 is 15 residues. V shed 3 bases, J shed 4 bases, and the junction held 4 bases outside the gene matches. Germline V gives CDR1 SGHRS, CDR2 YFSETQ. TCR amplification ran 15 to 25 PCR cycles using constant-region and V-primer adapter primers. Isolated mRNA underwent amplification via in vitro transcription. TCRdb redid the calling of the reads with MiXCR, one entry per CDR3 protein. The data hold roughly 50,000 distinct CDR3 sequences, with around a third observed a single time. This clonotype was recorded at least ten times.

This chain connects TRBV5-1 to TRBJ2-5, with 12 positions matching TRBD2. The sequence was obtained from a male donor with rectosigmoid adenocarcinoma. This specimen was PBMCs, taken after low-dose radiotherapy plus immunotherapy. CDR3 in DNA: TGCGCCAGCAGCTGGACTAGCGGGGAAGGAGAGACCCAGTACTTC. Protein product: CASSWTSGEGETQYF.